This paragraph covers one TCR beta chain sequence. From its re-call of the 5' RACE reads, TCRdb lists each CDR3 protein once, without DNA. The sample's table shows about 460,000 distinct CDR3 sequences. This sample stems from a study of T cells expressing NK-cell markers. Germline CDR1 and CDR2: MDHEN and SYDVKM. CDR3 length: 15 residues. The clonotype comes from a woman in her fifties or sixties in good health. Source material: blood T cells: a sorted CD56 or NKG2C T cell subset, CD4+ or CD8+ T cells, or bulk PBMC T cells (not recorded which). The rearrangement joins TRBV28 to TRBJ1-1; the D call of TRBD1 rests on TCRdb alone, since no DNA is present to check it. Here the CDR3 reads CASSLGGALNTEAFF.